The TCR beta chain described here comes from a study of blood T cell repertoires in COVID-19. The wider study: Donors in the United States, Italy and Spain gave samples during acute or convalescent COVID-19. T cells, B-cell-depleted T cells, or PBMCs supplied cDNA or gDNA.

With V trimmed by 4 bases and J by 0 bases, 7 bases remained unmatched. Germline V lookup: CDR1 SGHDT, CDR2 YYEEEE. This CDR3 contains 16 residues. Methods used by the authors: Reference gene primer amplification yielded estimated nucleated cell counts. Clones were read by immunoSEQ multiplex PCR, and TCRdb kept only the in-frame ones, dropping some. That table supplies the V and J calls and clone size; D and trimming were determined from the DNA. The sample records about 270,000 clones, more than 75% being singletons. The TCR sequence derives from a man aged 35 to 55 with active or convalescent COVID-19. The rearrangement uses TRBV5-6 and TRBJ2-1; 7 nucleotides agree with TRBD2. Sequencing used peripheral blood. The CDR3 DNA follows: TGTGCCAGCAGCCCGGATGGCGGGAGCTCCTACAATGAGCAGTTCTTC. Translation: CASSPDGGSSYNEQFF.